The 7 T cell receptor beta chains below come from one sample, sequenced in a study of blood T cell repertoires in COVID-19. Profiled with immunoSEQ multiplex PCR; TCRdb holds only in-frame clones, not every one. Of over 60,000 clones in the sample, roughly nine tenths were seen once. Sequencing was done on a sample of peripheral blood. All receptors derive from a woman aged 45-59 years with active COVID-19.

This chain connects TRBV6-6 to TRBJ2-5, with 11 bases fitting TRBD2. This CDR3 contains 16 residues. The germline V gene has CDR1 MNHNY and CDR2 SVGAGI (reference sequence). V lost 5 bases and J lost 7; bases outside the gene matches: 12. The CDR3 sequence: CASSRRTSGSGRTQYF. The CDR3 DNA sequence: TGTGCCAGCAGTCGACGAACTAGCGGGAGTGGCAGGACCCAGTACTTC.

This chain joins TRBV9 and TRBJ2-5; 7 nucleotides align to TRBD2. Germline assignment: CDR1 SGDLS and CDR2 YYNGEE. V lost 0 bases to trimming and J lost 0 bases; unmatched junction nucleotides: 5. The CDR3 runs to 16 residues. The CDR3 bases are TGTGCCAGCAGCGTAGATGGCGGGAGCCACCAAGAGACCCAGTACTTC. Residues: CASSVDGGSHQETQYF.

The V and J genes are TRBV24-1 and TRBJ2-1, with 10 bases aligning to TRBD1. The V gene end was trimmed by 1 base and the J gene end by 6 bases; junction bases not matched to a gene: 8. CDR1 and CDR2 from the germline V gene are KGHDR and SFDVKD. This CDR3 region has 17 residues. CDR3 nucleotide sequence: TGTGCCACCAGTGATTTACCCGGGACAGGGGTCTTCAATGAGCAGTTCTTC. Its translation: CATSDLPGTGVFNEQFF.

The genes are TRBV30 and TRBJ1-1; 7 bases map to TRBD1. V lost 4 bases to trimming and J lost 1 base; unmatched junction nucleotides: 12. CDR1 and CDR2 from the germline V gene are GTSNPN and SVGIG (reference sequence). This CDR3 region has 16 residues. CDR3 amino acids: CAWITNPGQTNTEAFF. The DNA of the CDR3 is TGTGCCTGGATCACGAACCCGGGACAGACGAACACTGAAGCTTTCTTT. The full variable domain, in which reference TRBV30 and TRBJ1-1 provide the parts outside the CDR3, is SQTIHQWPATLVQPVGSPLSLECTVEGTSNPNLYWYRQAAGRGLQLLFYSVGIGQISSEVPQNLSASRPQDRQFILSSKKLLLSDSGFYLCAWITNPGQTNTEAFFGQGTRLTVV.

Details on this clone: A junction boundary mismatches the germline segment, possibly from a read error. The chain joins TRBV3-1 (or the pseudogene TRBV3-2) to TRBJ1-4, with 9 bases aligning to TRBD1. From germline, CDR1 is LGHDT and CDR2 YNNKEL (reference sequence). This CDR3 comprises 18 residues. CDR3 bases: TGTGCCAGCAGCAAAGACAGGGACAGGGACATTGGGAAGGAAAAACTGTTTTTT. Translated, it gives CASSKDRDRDIGKEKLFF.

The J gene is TRBJ1-2, the V gene TRBV6-5; 9 positions agree with TRBD1. This CDR3 has 15 amino acids. The germline gives CDR1 MNHEY, CDR2 SVGAGI. J gave up 5 bases and V 6 bases, and 10 bases lay outside the gene matches. DNA for the CDR3: TGTGCCAGCAGAAACGGACAGGGGCCATATTATGGCTACACCTTC. Protein product: CASRNGQGPYYGYTF.

This clone was detected only a few times. The chain recombines TRBV6-5 with TRBJ1-2; D is unclear. The V end lost 5 bases, the J end lost 4 bases, and 14 bases lay between the germline ends. The germline V gene encodes CDR1 MNHEY and CDR2 SVGAGI. The CDR3 runs 14 residues. CDR3 sequence reads: CASSTGGRLYGYTF. For the CDR3, the DNA is TGTGCCAGCAGTACCGGAGGACGGCTCTATGGCTACACCTTC.